This T cell receptor (beta chain) was recovered during a study of tumor and adjacent non-tumor tissue in lung cancer. The CDR3 is 15 residues long. V dropped 7 bases and J dropped 4 bases, with 14 bases sitting between them. Germline CDR1 MNHEY, CDR2 SVGEGT. Three rounds of nested PCR, following a modified ARM-PCR protocol, produced the TCRbeta library. TCRdb re-derived calls from the multiplex PCR reads in MiXCR, one entry per CDR3 protein. The data show about 100,000 distinct CDR3 sequences, around three fifths seen once. No cell sorting was done before RNA was extracted from the tissue. More than 3 cm separated this lung sample from the edge of the tumor.

The gene calls are TRBV6-2 or TRBV6-3 and TRBJ2-6, with D hard to call. This TCR derives from a man aged 25 to 40 with non-small cell lung cancer. Sequencing used distant non-tumor lung tissue. The CDR3 reads CASTSSGPGANVLTF. The CDR3 coding sequence is TGTGCCAGCACTTCTAGTGGACCCGGGGCCAACGTCCTGACTTTC.